This T cell receptor (beta chain) was identified during a study of early T cells in non-severe SARS-CoV-2 infection. About the research overall: With bulk RNA from unsorted whole blood as input, sequencing yielded unpaired chains. Study outcomes and limitations: In VDJdb matching, anti-spike CD8 responses were favored while private and CD4 specificities went missing.

The CDR3 sequence is 16 residues long. Germline CDR1 reads ENHRY; CDR2 reads SYGVKD. V was shortened by 9 bases and J by 6 bases, with 24 bases between the two germline ends. This clonotype is termed medium-sized (0.01 to 0.1%). No antigen is known for it. The TCR library protocol was used to attach unique molecular identifiers. These identifiers were attached to individual cDNA molecules. TCRdb independently ran MiXCR on the 5' RACE reads; one entry per CDR3 protein. The sample lists over 15,000 distinct CDR3 sequences, 5% seen once, with approximately 7% in the top ten. Sequenced input: whole blood. The receptor was isolated from an adult who was a healthcare worker with PCR-confirmed SARS-CoV-2 infection or an uninfected control (not recorded which). The rearrangement joins TRBV10-3 to TRBJ2-4; a weak D match, TRBD1 (6 bases). The CDR3 DNA reads as TGTGCCATGGACTCGTCATACACTTTGGGGGCAAACATTCAGTACTTC. This encodes CAMDSSYTLGANIQYF.